The rows below give T cell receptor beta chains drawn from one sample of a study of blood T cell repertoires in COVID-19. Sequencing used immunoSEQ multiplex PCR; TCRdb keeps in-frame clones, though not all of them. The sample holds 150,000 or so clones; about 90% are singletons and the top ten take 0.55%. The sample taken for sequencing was peripheral blood. These TCRs come from a man aged 45-65 years with acute or convalescent COVID-19. Both conserved end residues are part of each CDR3. The order of the fields is D gene, V gene, J gene, CDR3 DNA, CDR3 protein. A D gene is named only where the DNA matches it firmly.

-	TRBV2	TRBJ1-1	TGTGCCAGCTGCCGGGACACTATGAACACTGAAGCTTTCTTT	CASCRDTMNTEAFF
-	TRBV29-1	TRBJ2-5	TGCAGCACTGGAGGGGAACAGCCTACGCCAGAGACCCAGTACTTC	CSTGGEQPTPETQYF
-	TRBV7-2	TRBJ1-1	TGTGCCAGCAAAAGGCAGGGGAACACTGAAGCTTTCTTT	CASKRQGNTEAFF
-	TRBV14	TRBJ2-1	TGTGCCAGCAGCCAAGAGAGGGTTCTAGCAGATTACAATGAGCAGTTCTTC	CASSQERVLADYNEQFF
TRBD1	TRBV7-2	TRBJ2-2	TGTGCCAGCAGGTTTGACAGGGGGGCGTCCGGGGAGCTGTTTTTT	CASRFDRGASGELFF
-	TRBV28	TRBJ1-2	TGTGCCAGCAGTCCCGGGGAAGCTGGTGGCTACACCTTC	CASSPGEAGGYTF
TRBD1	TRBV4-1	TRBJ2-6	TGCGCCAGCAGCCCTGGTCAGCAGGGGGCTAATGGGGCCAACGTCCTGACTTTC	CASSPGQQGANGANVLTF
-	TRBV28	TRBJ2-5	TGTGCCAGCCTTCGGGTCGGGACTGGGGGTTCAGGAGAGACCCAGTACTTC	CASLRVGTGGSGETQYF
TRBD1	TRBV7-9	TRBJ2-1	TGTGCCAGCAGCAAATGGCGTTCACCGGGACAGTACAATGAGCAGTTCTTC	CASSKWRSPGQYNEQFF
TRBD2	TRBV11-3	TRBJ2-2	TGTGCCAGCAGTCCCACCCTACTAGCGGGGGGCCGTAACACCGGGGAGCTGTTTTTT	CASSPTLLAGGRNTGELFF